Following are 5 T cell receptor beta chains from one sample sequenced in a study of shared clonotypes between healthy human individuals. Method: immunoSEQ multiplex PCR; TCRdb's copy keeps in-frame clones and lacks some. The sample shows roughly 570,000 clones, roughly 98% of them seen only once. The naive CD8 fraction comprised CD45RO-negative cells positively selected for CCR7 and excluded terminally differentiated effector memory CD45RA+ cells. The sequenced sample consisted of naive CD8+ T cells sorted from blood. The receptor source for this set is a man younger than 40 in good health.

This chain links TRBV9 with TRBJ2-3; D remains unclear. Trimming pared 3 bases from V and 0 bases from J, leaving 14 bases between. The CDR3 loop spans 16 amino acids. Germline V gene sequence: CDR1 SGDLS, CDR2 YYNGEE. The CDR3 spells CASSEGWGTSTDTQYF. CDR3 in DNA: TGTGCCAGCAGCGAGGGTTGGGGAACGAGCACAGATACGCAGTATTTT.

The chain employs TRBV6-1 and TRBJ2-7; 7 bases line up with TRBD2. Germline CDR1 MNHNS, CDR2 SASEGT. This CDR3 is 15 amino acids long. Germline trimming cut 3 bases from V and 10 bases from J; bases unmatched to any gene: 15. CDR3 in DNA: TGTGCCAGCAGTGAGGATGCTAGCGGCCCCCTAGAACAGTACTTC. Translating it yields CASSEDASGPLEQYF.

The genes are TRBV5-1 and TRBJ2-7; 8 positions match TRBD2. Germline V gene sequence: CDR1 SGHRS, CDR2 YFSETQ. After removal of 0 bases from V and 3 bases from J, the junction contained 8 bases not matched to a gene. The CDR3 length is 16 residues. The CDR3 DNA reads as TGCGCCAGCAGCTTGGAGGCTAGCGGGTCCTACTACGAGCAGTACTTC. It is translated as CASSLEASGSYYEQYF.

The chain employs TRBV2 and TRBJ2-1, with 9 bases matching TRBD2. The CDR3 covers 18 residues. V was pared by 0 bases and J by 7 bases, with 13 bases of the junction left unmatched. CDR1 is SNHLY, CDR2 FYNNEI, per germline. The CDR3 loop is CASSEALRLAGSANEQFF. The DNA for the CDR3 is TGTGCCAGCAGTGAAGCGCTTCGGCTAGCGGGAAGCGCAAATGAGCAGTTCTTC. Full variable domain (rest looked up from reference TRBV2 and TRBJ2-1): EPEVTQTPSHQVTQMGQEVILRCVPISNHLYFYWYRQILGQKVEFLVSFYNNEISEKSEIFDDQFSVERPDGSNFTLKIRSTKLEDSAMYFCASSEALRLAGSANEQFFGPGTRLTVL.

The chain employs TRBV6-1 and TRBJ2-7; TRBD2 is a possible D gene (5 bases). V lost 4 bases and J 9 bases, leaving 25 bases between the germline ends. CDR1 MNHNS and CDR2 SASEGT come from the germline V gene. CDR3 length: 16 amino acids. The chain's CDR3 is CASSASPAGLKSRQYF. Here the CDR3 DNA reads TGTGCCAGCAGTGCTAGTCCGGCGGGTCTTAAATCGAGGCAGTACTTC.